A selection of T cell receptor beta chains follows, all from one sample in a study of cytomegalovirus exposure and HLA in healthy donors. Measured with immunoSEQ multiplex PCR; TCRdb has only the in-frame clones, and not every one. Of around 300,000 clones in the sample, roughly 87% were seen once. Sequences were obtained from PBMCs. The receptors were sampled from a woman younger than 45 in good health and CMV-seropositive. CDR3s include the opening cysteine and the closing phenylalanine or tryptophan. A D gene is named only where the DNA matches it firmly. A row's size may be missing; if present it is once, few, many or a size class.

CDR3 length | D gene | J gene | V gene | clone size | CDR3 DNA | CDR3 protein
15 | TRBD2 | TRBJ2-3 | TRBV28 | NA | TGTGCCAGCAGTTTTTCTAGCGGGGGTACAGATACGCAGTATTTT | CASSFSSGGTDTQYF
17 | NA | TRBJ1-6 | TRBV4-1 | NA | TGCGCCAGCAGCCAAGCAGTCAGGCCCTCGGCCGGTTCACCCCTCCACTTT | CASSQAVRPSAGSPLHF
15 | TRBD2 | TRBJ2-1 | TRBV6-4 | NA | TGTGCCAGCGTACTAGCGGGAGCTACCTACAATGAGCAGTTCTTC | CASVLAGATYNEQFF
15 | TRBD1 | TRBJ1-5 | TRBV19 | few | TGTGCCAGTAGTAAGGACAGGGCTTCGAATCAGCCCCAGCATTTT | CASSKDRASNQPQHF
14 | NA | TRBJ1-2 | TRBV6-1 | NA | TGTGCCAGCACCCAATGGGAACGGATCTATGGCTACACCTTC | CASTQWERIYGYTF
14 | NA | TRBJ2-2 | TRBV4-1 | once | TGCGCCAGCAGCCAAGCGGGGAACACCGGGGAGCTGTTTTTT | CASSQAGNTGELFF
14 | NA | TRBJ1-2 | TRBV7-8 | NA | TGTGCCAGCAGCTCGAGGGATGGAAACTATGGCTACACCTTC | CASSSRDGNYGYTF
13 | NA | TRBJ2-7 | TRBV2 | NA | TGTGCCAGCAGGGGAGTTGGTAGTGGGGAGCAGTACTTC | CASRGVGSGEQYF
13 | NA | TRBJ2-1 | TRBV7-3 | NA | TGTGCCAGCAGCACGCTGGGAAACAATGAGCAGTTCTTC | CASSTLGNNEQFF
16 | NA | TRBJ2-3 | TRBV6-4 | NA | TGTGCCAGCAGTGACCAGGGGGGCCGGGGCACAGATACGCAGTATTTT | CASSDQGGRGTDTQYF
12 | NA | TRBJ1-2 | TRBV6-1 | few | TGTGCCAGCAGAGTCGACAGTTCTGGCTACACCTTC | CASRVDSSGYTF
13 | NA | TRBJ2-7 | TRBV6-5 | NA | TGTGCCAGCAGTTACATTGGTAGGGGCGAGCAGTACTTC | CASSYIGRGEQYF
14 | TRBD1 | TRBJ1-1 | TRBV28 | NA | TGTGCCAGCAGTTTAGCCAGGGGGGACACTGAAGCTTTCTTT | CASSLARGDTEAFF
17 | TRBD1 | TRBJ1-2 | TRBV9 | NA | TGTGCCAGCAGCGCCCCATCAGGGGGCGCGTTGTCGCGTGGCTACACCTTC | CASSAPSGGALSRGYTF
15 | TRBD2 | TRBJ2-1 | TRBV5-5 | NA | TGTGCCAGCAGCCTCCCTAGCGGGGCCTACAATGAGCAGTTCTTC | CASSLPSGAYNEQFF
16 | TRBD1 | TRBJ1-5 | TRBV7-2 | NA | TGTGCCAGCAGCCTTGTCGGGACAGGGGCCAATCAGCCCCAGCATTTT | CASSLVGTGANQPQHF
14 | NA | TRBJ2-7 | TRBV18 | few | TGTGCCAGCTCACCATTCTACGGAACCTACGAGCAGTACTTC | CASSPFYGTYEQYF
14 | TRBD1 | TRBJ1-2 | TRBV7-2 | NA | TGTGCCAGCAGCCTGACAGGGGCGAATTTAGTATGCACCTTC | CASSLTGANLVCTF
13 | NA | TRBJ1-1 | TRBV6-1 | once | TGTGCCAGCAGTGCAAGCGTGAACACTGAAGCTTTCTTT | CASSASVNTEAFF
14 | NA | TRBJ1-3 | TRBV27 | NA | TGTGCCAGCAGTGGCCTGGGGGGCACAAACACCATATATTTT | CASSGLGGTNTIYF
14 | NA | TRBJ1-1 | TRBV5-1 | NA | TGCGCCAGCAGCTTGAGTGTGGGGAGCACTGAAGCTTTCTTT | CASSLSVGSTEAFF
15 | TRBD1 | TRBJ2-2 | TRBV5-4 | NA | TGTGCCAGCATCGGGGACAGGGGGCATACCGGGGAGCTGTTTTTT | CASIGDRGHTGELFF
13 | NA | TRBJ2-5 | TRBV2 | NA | TGTGCCAGCAGTGAAGTTCTAGCGGAGACCCAGTACTTC | CASSEVLAETQYF
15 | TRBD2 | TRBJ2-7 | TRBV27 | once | TGTGCCAGCAGTTGGCGGGGAGCGGGGGGGTACGAGCAGTACTTC | CASSWRGAGGYEQYF
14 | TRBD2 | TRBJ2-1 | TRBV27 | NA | TGTGCCAGCAGTCCGCGGGGGGCCTCTTGGGGGCAGTTCTTC | CASSPRGASWGQFF
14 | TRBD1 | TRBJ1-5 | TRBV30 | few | TGTGCCTGGAGCCCCGGGACAGGGGCCGGCCCCCAGCATTTT | CAWSPGTGAGPQHF
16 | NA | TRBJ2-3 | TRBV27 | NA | TGTGCCAGCAGTTTATACCAGTCGTCAGTCGCAGATACGCAGTATTTT | CASSLYQSSVADTQYF
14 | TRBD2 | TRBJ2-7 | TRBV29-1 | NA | TGCAGCGTGACCGGACTAGCGGGAGGATACGAGCAGTACTTC | CSVTGLAGGYEQYF
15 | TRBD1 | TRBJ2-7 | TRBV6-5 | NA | TGTGCCAGCAGCCCCCAGGTGACAGGGGTTTACGAGCAGTACTTC | CASSPQVTGVYEQYF
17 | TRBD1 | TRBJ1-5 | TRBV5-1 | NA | TGCGCCAGCAGCCCCGGGACAGGGGTGTTAAGCAATCAGCCCCAGCATTTT | CASSPGTGVLSNQPQHF
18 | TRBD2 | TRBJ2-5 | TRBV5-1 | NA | TGCGCCAGCAGCTTGGAAAGGCTAGCGGGGGCCACCCAAGAGACCCAGTACTTC | CASSLERLAGATQETQYF
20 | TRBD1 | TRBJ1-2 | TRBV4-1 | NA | TGCGCCAGCAGCCAAGACAAATTCCACAGGGGGGGACCTTTGGCTTATGGCTACACCTTC | CASSQDKFHRGGPLAYGYTF
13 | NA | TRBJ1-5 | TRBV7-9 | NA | TGTGCCAGCAGCGTACAGGGCCATCAGCCCCAGCATTTT | CASSVQGHQPQHF
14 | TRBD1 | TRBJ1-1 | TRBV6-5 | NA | TGTGCCAGCAGTCCTACAGGGGGCGCAACTGAAGCTTTCTTT | CASSPTGGATEAFF
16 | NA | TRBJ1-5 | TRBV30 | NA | TGTGCCTGGTCCCAATGGGGGGTTTATAGCAATCAGCCCCAGCATTTT | CAWSQWGVYSNQPQHF
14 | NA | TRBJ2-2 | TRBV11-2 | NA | TGTGCCAGCAGCCCGCAGAGGGTAACCGGGGAGCTGTTTTTT | CASSPQRVTGELFF
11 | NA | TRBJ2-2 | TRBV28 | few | TGTGCCAGCAAGAGCACCGGGGAGCTGTTTTTT | CASKSTGELFF
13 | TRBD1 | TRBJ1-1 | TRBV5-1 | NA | TGCGCCAGCAGCATCGGACAGGGGGTTGAAGCTTTCTTT | CASSIGQGVEAFF
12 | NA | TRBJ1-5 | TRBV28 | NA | TGTGCCAGCGAAACCTGGAATCAGCCCCAGCATTTT | CASETWNQPQHF
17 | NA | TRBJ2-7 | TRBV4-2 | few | TGTGCCAGCAGCCAAGATATTCGGGCGGGCCACCGGGTGGAGCAGTACTTC | CASSQDIRAGHRVEQYF
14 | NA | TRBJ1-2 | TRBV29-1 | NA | TGCAGCGTGGATGTACAGGGTATTGGGTATGGCTACACCTTC | CSVDVQGIGYGYTF
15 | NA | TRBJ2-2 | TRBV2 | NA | TGTGCCACCAATGATGAGGGGGGCAACACCGGGGAGCTGTTTTTT | CATNDEGGNTGELFF
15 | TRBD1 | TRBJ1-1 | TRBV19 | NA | TGTGCCAGTAGTAGTATAGGTGGACAGGGGACTGAAGCTTTCTTT | CASSSIGGQGTEAFF
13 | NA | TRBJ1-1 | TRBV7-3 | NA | TGTGCCAGCAGCTCACAGGGAGACACTGAAGCTTTCTTT | CASSSQGDTEAFF
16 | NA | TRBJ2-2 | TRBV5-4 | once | TGTGCCAGCAGCCAAAAGCCTGGGGGGAACACCGGGGAGCTGTTTTTT | CASSQKPGGNTGELFF
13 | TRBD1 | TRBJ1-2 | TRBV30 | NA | TGTGCCTGGAGTACGCAGGGGGCCTATGGCTACACCTTC | CAWSTQGAYGYTF
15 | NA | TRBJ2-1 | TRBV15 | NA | TGTGCCACCAGCAGAGGAGGGATCTCCTACAATGAGCAGTTCTTC | CATSRGGISYNEQFF
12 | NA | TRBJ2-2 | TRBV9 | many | TGTGCCAGCAGCGTCCACGGCGGGGAGCTGTTTTTT | CASSVHGGELFF
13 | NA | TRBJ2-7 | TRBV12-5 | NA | TGTGCTAGTGCCCGGACAGAAAACTACGAGCAGTACTTC | CASARTENYEQYF
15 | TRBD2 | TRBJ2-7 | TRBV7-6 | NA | TGTGCCAGCAGTCGAGCGGGCGGGAGAGGGAACGAGCAGTACTTC | CASSRAGGRGNEQYF
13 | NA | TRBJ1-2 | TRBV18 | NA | TGTGCCAGCTCACTTCAGAATAACTATGGCTACACCTTC | CASSLQNNYGYTF
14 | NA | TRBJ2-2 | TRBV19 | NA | TGTGCCAGTAGGGCGGCAGGCTACACCGGGGAGCTGTTTTTT | CASRAAGYTGELFF
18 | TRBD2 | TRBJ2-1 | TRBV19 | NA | TGTGCCAGTAGTATCGGTCTAGCGGGGGCCTACTCCTACAATGAGCAGTTCTTC | CASSIGLAGAYSYNEQFF
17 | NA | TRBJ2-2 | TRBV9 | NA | TGTGCCAGCAGCGTCCACACGGGCGGGGGCCACACCGGGGAGCTGTTTTTT | CASSVHTGGGHTGELFF
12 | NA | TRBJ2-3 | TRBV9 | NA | TGTGCCAGCAGCGTCCCCGGAGATACGCAGTATTTT | CASSVPGDTQYF
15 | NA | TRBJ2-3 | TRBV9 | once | TGTGCCAGCAGACCAAGCGGCGAGAGCACAGATACGCAGTATTTT | CASRPSGESTDTQYF
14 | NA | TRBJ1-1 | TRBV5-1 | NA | TGCGCCAGCAGCTCATCCGTGGGGAACACTGAAGCTTTCTTT | CASSSSVGNTEAFF